This entry lists 26 T cell receptor beta chains sequenced from one sample in a study of blood T cell repertoires in COVID-19. The data were produced by immunoSEQ multiplex PCR, yet TCRdb's version contains in-frame clones alone and is incomplete. Among hundreds of thousands of clones listed, about 83% were seen once. Material for sequencing was peripheral blood. These TCRs come from a woman aged 25 to 39 with COVID-19, enrolled during active disease.

Concerning this clone: The junction departs from the called germline gene at one end, perhaps through a read error. The gene calls are TRBV6-5 and TRBJ2-7; TRBD1 matches at 10 bases. Germline-derived CDR1 and CDR2 are MNHEY and SVGAGI. The CDR3 sequence is 12 residues long. The CDR3, as DNA: TGTGCCAGCTGGCGACAGGGGGCGAGCAACGACTTC. This translates into CASWRQGASNDF.

CDR3 sequence: CASSPGQGLSEQYF. CDR3 in DNA: TGTGCCAGCTCACCAGGACAGGGGTTGAGCGAGCAGTACTTC. The chain joins TRBV18 to TRBJ2-7; TRBD1 aligns across 9 bases. This CDR3 region has 14 residues. The germline CDR1 and CDR2 sequences are KGHSH and LQKENI. J lost 6 bases, V lost 2 bases, and 5 bases had no gene match.

The rearrangement joins TRBV10-1 to TRBJ2-5; 14 nucleotides line up with TRBD2. V was pared by 8 bases and J by 3 bases, with 5 bases of the junction left unmatched. The CDR3 length is 15 residues. CDR1 is WNHNN, CDR2 SYGVQD, per germline (reference sequence). The CDR3 nucleotides read TGCGCCAGCGGGACTAGCGGGGGAGGTGAAGAGACCCAGTACTTC. This encodes CASGTSGGGEETQYF.

This chain joins TRBV18 and TRBJ1-1; no firm D call. Germline CDR1 and CDR2: KGHSH and LQKENI. The CDR3 sequence is 13 residues long. Trimming stripped 4 bases from V and 4 bases from J, with 10 bases between. In nucleotides, the CDR3 is TGTGCCAGCTCACTGGAGTGGAGCACTGAAGCTTTCTTT. Translation gives CASSLEWSTEAFF.

V gene TRBV7-7 combines with J gene TRBJ2-5, with TRBD2 identical over 9 bases. The length of the CDR3 is 14 residues. Germline CDR1 reads SSHAT; CDR2 reads FNYEAQ (reference sequence). The ends lost 6 bases at V and 5 bases at J; junction bases unmatched: 7. The CDR3 nucleotides are TGTGCCAGCAGGGGGACTAGCCCAGGGGAGACCCAGTACTTC. It is translated as CASRGTSPGETQYF.

The V gene is TRBV7-9, the J gene TRBJ2-3, with 9 bases matching TRBD2. With 5 bases clipped from V and 0 bases from J, the junction kept 3 bases outside the gene matches. This CDR3 is 15 amino acids long. Germline V lookup: CDR1 SEHNR, CDR2 FQNEAQ (reference sequence). CDR3 sequence (DNA): TGTGCCAGCAGCCCCGGGACTAGCAGCACAGATACGCAGTATTTT. Translation gives CASSPGTSSTDTQYF.

This clone was seen at least ten times. The chain uses TRBV3-1 (or the pseudogene TRBV3-2) and TRBJ2-5; tentative D call: TRBD2 (5 bases). V dropped 3 bases and J dropped 5 bases, with 16 bases sitting between them. Germline V gives CDR1 LGHDT, CDR2 YNNKEL (reference sequence). The CDR3 is 15 amino acids. CDR3 nucleotides: TGTGCCAGCAGCCAGGCGACTAAGAGGAGTGAGACCCAGTACTTC. This encodes CASSQATKRSETQYF.

V is TRBV5-5 and J is TRBJ1-1; D is unclear. The germline V gene has CDR1 SGHKS and CDR2 YYEKEE (reference sequence). The CDR3 runs to 13 residues. V was clipped by 6 bases and J by 0 bases, with 9 bases between them. The chain's CDR3 is CASIQNMNTEAFF. CDR3 bases: TGTGCCAGCATCCAGAACATGAACACTGAAGCTTTCTTT. Looking up the rest from reference TRBV5-5 and TRBJ1-1 gives the full variable domain: DAGVTQSPTHLIKTRGQQVTLRCSPISGHKSVSWYQQVLGQGPQFIFQYYEKEERGRGNFPDRFSARQFPNYSSELNVNALLLGDSALYLCASIQNMNTEAFFGQGTRLTVV.

There are a few counts of this clone. The rearrangement joins TRBV7-3 to TRBJ2-1, with TRBD2 identical over 8 bases. Germline V gene data show CDR1 as SGHTA and CDR2 as FQGTGA. The CDR3 sequence is 15 residues long. V dropped 2 bases and J dropped 6; count of bases not matched to a gene: 6. For the CDR3, the DNA is TGTGCCAGCAGCTTAGTTCTAGCGGGCGTCAATGAGCAGTTCTTC. Its protein is CASSLVLAGVNEQFF.

This chain links TRBV6-4 with TRBJ1-6; 9 positions match TRBD1. Germline CDR1 and CDR2: MRHNA and SNTAGT. The CDR3 totals 16 residues. With V trimmed by 10 bases and J by 5 bases, 12 bases remained unmatched. Here the CDR3 DNA reads TGTGCCAAACACAGGGGGCGTAGGTGGGATAATTCACCCCTCCACTTT. It specifies CAKHRGRRWDNSPLHF.

The chain employs TRBV19 and TRBJ2-7, with a weak D call TRBD1 (5 bases). The V end lost 5 bases, the J end lost 3 bases, and 14 bases lay between the germline ends. Per the germline V gene, CDR1 is LNHDA and CDR2 is SQIVND (reference sequence). This CDR3 is built from 14 residues. The CDR3, as DNA: TGTGCCAGTAGTCTCGCAAGGGGAAGCTACGAGCAGTACTTC. It is translated as CASSLARGSYEQYF.

The chain employs TRBV12-3 or TRBV12-4 and TRBJ2-1; perhaps TRBD2 as D (6 bases). The CDR3 has 13 residues. The germline V and J ends were trimmed by 5 bases and 5 bases, with 10 bases remaining between them. The CDR3 region is CASSLTSNNEQFF. The DNA of the CDR3 is TGTGCCAGCAGTCTGACTAGTAACAATGAGCAGTTCTTC.

The genes are TRBV6-6 and TRBJ2-5; 10 bases align to TRBD2. The CDR3 loop spans 15 amino acids. Germline V gives CDR1 MNHNY, CDR2 SVGAGI (reference sequence). With V trimmed by 5 bases and J by 3 bases, 6 bases remained unmatched. The CDR3 region is CASSAGTSEEETQYF. The CDR3 region has the DNA TGTGCCAGCAGTGCAGGGACTAGCGAAGAAGAGACCCAGTACTTC.

The chain joins TRBV30 to TRBJ1-6; D unclear. The V end was cut by 4 bases, the J end by 3 bases, with 7 bases between. Germline V gives CDR1 GTSNPN, CDR2 SVGIG (reference sequence). The CDR3 runs 13 residues. The CDR3 nucleotides are TGTGCCTGGACTTCAGACTATAATTCACCCCTCCACTTT. This encodes CAWTSDYNSPLHF.

This clone appeared a single time. The chain couples TRBV2 to TRBJ1-2; TRBD1 agrees at 9 bases. The CDR3 extends over 15 amino acids. V trimming: 6 bases; J trimming: 6 bases; junction bases outside the gene matches: 11. CDR1 and CDR2 (germline): SNHLY, FYNNEI. The CDR3 is CASRDTGTGIHGYTF. The CDR3 DNA is TGTGCCAGCAGAGATACCGGGACAGGGATACATGGCTACACCTTC.

This sequence joins TRBV6-6 and TRBJ2-7; 8 bases match TRBD1. The germline CDR1 and CDR2 sequences are MNHNY and SVGAGI (reference sequence). V was clipped by 4 bases and J by 4 bases; unmatched bases: 6. The CDR3 totals 14 residues. This chain's CDR3 is CASSSRTGRYEQYF. For the CDR3, the DNA is TGTGCCAGCAGTTCCCGGACAGGGAGGTACGAGCAGTACTTC.

This clone was counted once. V is TRBV29-1 and J is TRBJ2-5; TRBD2 matches at 7 bases. Germline CDR1 is SQVTM and CDR2 is ANQGSEA. With 8 bases clipped from V and 5 bases from J, the junction kept 2 bases outside the gene matches. There are 10 residues in the CDR3. CDR3 sequence: CSSGGETQYF. In DNA, the CDR3 is TGCAGCTCCGGGGGGGAGACCCAGTACTTC.

This chain links TRBV7-8 with TRBJ2-7, with D possibly being TRBD2 (6 bases). Germline V gene data show CDR1 as SGHVS and CDR2 as FQNEAQ. V lost 5 bases to trimming and J lost 3 bases, with 17 bases between them. The CDR3 loop spans 15 amino acids. The chain's CDR3 is CASSPSVGEIYEQYF. The CDR3 bases are TGTGCCAGCAGCCCTAGCGTCGGCGAGATCTACGAGCAGTACTTC.

The V and J genes are TRBV2 and TRBJ1-6; no definite D call. The CDR3 has 14 residues. Per the germline V gene, CDR1 is SNHLY and CDR2 is FYNNEI. The V end lost 10 bases, the J end lost 5 bases, and 15 bases lay between the germline ends. CDR3 amino acids: CATIGTQHNSPLHF. The CDR3 DNA sequence: TGTGCCACGATTGGCACCCAACATAATTCACCCCTCCACTTT.

The chain links TRBV5-5 to TRBJ1-2, with D perhaps TRBD1 (6 bases). V shed 7 bases and J shed 8 bases, with 15 bases lying between them. Germline V gene data show CDR1 as SGHKS and CDR2 as YYEKEE (reference sequence). This CDR3 is 12 amino acids long. The CDR3 DNA sequence: TGTGCCAGCCGAGGGGAGGGGGAAGGCTACACCTTC. This sequence encodes CASRGEGEGYTF.

This clone appeared a few times. This chain links TRBV30 with TRBJ2-2; 7 positions match TRBD1. This CDR3 has 15 residues. Germline loops: CDR1 GTSNPN, CDR2 SVGIG (reference sequence). V lost 6 bases, J lost 4 bases, and 11 bases stayed unmatched. CDR3 residues: CACPSWTGLTGELFF. Here the CDR3 DNA reads TGTGCCTGCCCCTCTTGGACAGGACTCACCGGGGAGCTGTTTTTT.

The V gene is TRBV9, the J gene TRBJ1-3, with D possibly TRBD1 on 5 matching bases. CDR1 SGDLS and CDR2 YYNGEE come from the germline V gene. The V and J ends lost 3 bases and 0 bases respectively, with 7 bases between them. This CDR3 is 14 amino acids long. This CDR3 is CASSAGHSGNTIYF. The CDR3 DNA reads TGTGCCAGCAGCGCCGGACACTCTGGAAACACCATATATTTT.

This chain's CDR3 is CATSARQGGTEAFF. The CDR3 DNA is TGTGCCACCAGCGCCCGACAGGGGGGCACTGAAGCTTTCTTT. The gene calls are TRBV15 and TRBJ1-1, with 9 bases identical to TRBD1. This CDR3 contains 14 residues. Germline CDR1 reads LNHNV; CDR2 reads YYDKDF (reference sequence). V trimming: 5 bases; J trimming: 4 bases; junction bases outside the gene matches: 5.

V is TRBV7-2 and J is TRBJ1-1; 7 positions match TRBD1. CDR1 SGHTA and CDR2 FQGNSA come from the germline V gene. The trim removed 3 bases at V and 7 bases at J, leaving 5 bases unmatched. The CDR3 sequence is 13 residues long. The CDR3 here is CASSLGQLGEAFF. In nucleotides, the CDR3 is TGTGCCAGCAGCTTGGGACAGCTAGGTGAAGCTTTCTTT.

V and J are TRBV11-2 and TRBJ2-3; 12 bases align to TRBD2. J gave up 2 bases and V 4 bases, and 7 bases lay outside the gene matches. The CDR3 contains 17 residues. Germline CDR1 reads SGHAT; CDR2 reads FQNNGV. The CDR3 here is CASSSGLAGFFTDTQYF. The CDR3 bases are TGTGCCAGCAGCTCTGGACTAGCGGGATTCTTCACAGATACGCAGTATTTT.

This rearrangement joins TRBV6-5 to TRBJ1-2; TRBD1 is a possible D gene (6 bases). In germline, CDR1 is MNHEY, CDR2 SVGAGI. Trimming stripped 7 bases from V and 7 bases from J, with 16 bases between. CDR3 size: 13 residues. CDR3 loop: CASIPGARGGYTF. CDR3 DNA: TGTGCCAGCATCCCAGGGGCCAGGGGTGGCTACACCTTC.